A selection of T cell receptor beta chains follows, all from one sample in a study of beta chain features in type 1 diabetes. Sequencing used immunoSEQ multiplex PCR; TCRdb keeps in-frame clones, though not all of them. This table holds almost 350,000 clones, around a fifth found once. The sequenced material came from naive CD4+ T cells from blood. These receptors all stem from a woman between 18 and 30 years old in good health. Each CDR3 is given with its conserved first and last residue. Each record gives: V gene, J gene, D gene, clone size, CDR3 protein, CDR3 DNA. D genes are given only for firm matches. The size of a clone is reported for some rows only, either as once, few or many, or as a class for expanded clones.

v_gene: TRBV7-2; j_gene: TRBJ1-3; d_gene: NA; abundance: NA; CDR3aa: CASSLQGNTIYF; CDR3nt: TGTGCCAGCAGCTTACAGGGAAACACCATATATTTT
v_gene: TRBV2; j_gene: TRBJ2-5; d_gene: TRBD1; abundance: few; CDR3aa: CASSPGTGEETQYF; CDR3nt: TGTGCCAGCAGTCCCGGGACAGGGGAGGAGACCCAGTACTTC
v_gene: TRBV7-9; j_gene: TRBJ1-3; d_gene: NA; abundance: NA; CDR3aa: CASSFGVANTIYF; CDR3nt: TGTGCCAGCAGCTTCGGTGTTGCGAACACCATATATTTT
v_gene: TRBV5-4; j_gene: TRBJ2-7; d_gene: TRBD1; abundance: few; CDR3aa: CASSPDRAYEQYF; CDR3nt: TGTGCCAGCAGCCCGGACAGGGCGTACGAGCAGTACTTC
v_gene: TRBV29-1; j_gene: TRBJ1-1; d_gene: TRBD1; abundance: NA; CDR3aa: CSGGQGADTEAFF; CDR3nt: TGCAGCGGGGGACAGGGGGCGGACACTGAAGCTTTCTTT
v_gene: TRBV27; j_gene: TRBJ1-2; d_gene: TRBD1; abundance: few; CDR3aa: CASSGQGGGYTF; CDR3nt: TGTGCCAGCTCTGGACAGGGTGGAGGCTACACCTTC
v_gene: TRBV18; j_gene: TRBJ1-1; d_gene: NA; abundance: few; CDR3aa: CASSRGKNTEAFF; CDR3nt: TGTGCCAGCTCACGAGGAAAGAACACTGAAGCTTTCTTT
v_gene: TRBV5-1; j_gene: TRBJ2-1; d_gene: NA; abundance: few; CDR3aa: CASNPGRVWRGHNEQFF; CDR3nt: TGCGCCAGCAACCCGGGTCGTGTGTGGCGGGGGCACAATGAGCAGTTCTTC
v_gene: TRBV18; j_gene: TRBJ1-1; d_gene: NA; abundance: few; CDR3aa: CASSPFDTIEAFF; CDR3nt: TGTGCCAGCTCACCTTTCGACACAATTGAAGCTTTCTTT
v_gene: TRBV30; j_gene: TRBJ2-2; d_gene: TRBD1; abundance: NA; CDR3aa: CAWLKDRATTGELFF; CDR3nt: TGTGCCTGGCTAAAGGACAGGGCGACCACCGGGGAGCTGTTTTTT
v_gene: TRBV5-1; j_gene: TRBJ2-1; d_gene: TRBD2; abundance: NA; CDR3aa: CASSPGTSGYNEQFF; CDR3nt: TGCGCCAGCAGCCCCGGGACTAGCGGTTACAATGAGCAGTTCTTC
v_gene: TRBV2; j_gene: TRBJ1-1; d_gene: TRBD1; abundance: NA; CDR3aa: CASRTGQGSTEAFF; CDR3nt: TGTGCCAGCAGGACCGGACAGGGGAGCACTGAAGCTTTCTTT
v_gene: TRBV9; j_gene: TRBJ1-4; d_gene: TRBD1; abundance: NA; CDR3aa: CASSVGQGDEKLFF; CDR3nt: TGTGCCAGCAGCGTGGGACAGGGCGATGAAAAACTGTTTTTT